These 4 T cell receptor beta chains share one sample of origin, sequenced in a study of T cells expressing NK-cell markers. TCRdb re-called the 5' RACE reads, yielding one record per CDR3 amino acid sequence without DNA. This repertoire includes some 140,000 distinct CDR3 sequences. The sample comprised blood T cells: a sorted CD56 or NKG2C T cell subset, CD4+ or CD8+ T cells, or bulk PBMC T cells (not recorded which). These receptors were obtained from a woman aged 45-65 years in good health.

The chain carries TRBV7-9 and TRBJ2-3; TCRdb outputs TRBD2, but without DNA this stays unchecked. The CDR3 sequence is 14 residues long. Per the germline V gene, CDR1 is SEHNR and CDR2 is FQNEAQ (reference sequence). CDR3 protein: CASSSAGGTNTQYF.

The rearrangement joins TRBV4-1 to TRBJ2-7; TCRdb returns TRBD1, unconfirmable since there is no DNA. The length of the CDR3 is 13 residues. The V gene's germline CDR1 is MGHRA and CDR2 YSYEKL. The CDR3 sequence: CASSQEYADRQYF.

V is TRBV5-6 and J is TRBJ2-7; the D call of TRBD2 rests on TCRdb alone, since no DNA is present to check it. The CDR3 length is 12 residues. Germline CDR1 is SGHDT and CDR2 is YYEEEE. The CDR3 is CASSTWTNEQYF.

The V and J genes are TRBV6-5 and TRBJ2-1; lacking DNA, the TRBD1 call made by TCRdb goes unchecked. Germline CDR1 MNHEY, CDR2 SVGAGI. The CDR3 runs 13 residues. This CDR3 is CASSYSITRAQFF.